One and the same sample provided the 22 T cell receptor beta chains below, sequenced in a study of CD8 T cells in ankylosing spondylitis. TCRdb ran MiXCR on the 5' RACE reads and lists one entry per CDR3 protein. The sample includes approximately 260,000 distinct CDR3 sequences, approximately 20% of them seen just once. What was sequenced was blood, either unsorted or a sorted T cell fraction (not recorded which). The receptors were sampled from a male donor with ankylosing spondylitis or in good health (not recorded which).

The rearrangement joins TRBV7-6 to TRBJ1-1; tentatively, D is TRBD1 (5 bases). The CDR3 consists of 15 residues. Trimming pared 1 base from V and 0 bases from J, leaving 9 bases between. Germline CDR1 is SGHVS and CDR2 is FNYEAQ. The CDR3, as DNA: TGTGCCAGCAGCTTAGGGGCAGGGATGAACACTGAAGCTTTCTTT. Amino acid sequence: CASSLGAGMNTEAFF.

This clonotype came up a few times. V gene TRBV7-9 combines with J gene TRBJ2-3; 8 bases align to TRBD2. The CDR3 totals 16 residues. With V trimmed by 1 base and J by 2 bases, 5 bases remained unmatched. Germline CDR1 and CDR2: SEHNR and FQNEAQ (reference sequence). The CDR3 sequence is CASSLGTSYVTDTQYF. Written as DNA, the CDR3 is TGTGCCAGCAGCTTAGGGACTAGCTATGTCACAGATACGCAGTATTTT.

This clonotype was found a few times. This chain links TRBV12-3 or TRBV12-4 with TRBJ2-5; no clear D. With 3 bases removed from V and 3 bases from J, the gap between germline ends came to 11 bases. The CDR3 consists of 14 residues. CDR3 loop: CASSLGQEKETQYF. DNA for the CDR3: TGTGCCAGCAGTTTGGGTCAGGAAAAAGAGACCCAGTACTTC.

V and J are TRBV7-8 and TRBJ2-2, with TRBD2 as a possible D gene (5 bases). The CDR3 length is 16 residues. Germline CDR1 and CDR2: SGHVS and FQNEAQ. Trimming pared 7 bases from V and 1 base from J, leaving 16 bases between. The CDR3: CASTRRLAGNTGELFF. CDR3 in DNA: TGTGCCAGCACAAGGCGCTTGGCGGGGAACACCGGGGAGCTGTTTTTT.

This clonotype was found a few times. The chain combines TRBV7-9 with TRBJ2-7, with D perhaps matching TRBD1 (5 bases). V lost 1 base and J 5 bases, leaving 15 bases between the germline ends. The CDR3 loop spans 15 amino acids. The germline CDR1 and CDR2 sequences are SEHNR and FQNEAQ (reference sequence). The CDR3 reads CASSLEAAQVHEQYF. CDR3 nucleotide sequence: TGTGCCAGCAGCTTAGAGGCCGCACAGGTCCACGAGCAGTACTTC.

This sequence joins TRBV4-1 and TRBJ2-2; the D gene is possibly TRBD1 (6 bases). Germline CDR1 is MGHRA and CDR2 is YSYEKL. Trimming took off 4 bases at V and 0 bases at J, with 12 bases between the two ends. The CDR3 has 16 residues. The CDR3 reads CASSPQGVPNTGELFF. CDR3 nucleotide sequence: TGCGCCAGCAGCCCACAGGGTGTCCCGAACACCGGGGAGCTGTTTTTT.

This chain joins TRBV6-5 and TRBJ2-2; 8 bases match TRBD1. The germline CDR1 and CDR2 sequences are MNHEY and SVGAGI. Unmatched junction bases numbered 4, after V lost 1 base and J lost 6 bases. This CDR3 region has 15 residues. The CDR3 is CASSYLGTGAGELFF. CDR3 nucleotide sequence: TGTGCCAGCAGTTACTTGGGGACAGGTGCCGGGGAGCTGTTTTTT.

A word on this clonotype: A much larger clone lies a single base off, so this may be a read error. This chain connects TRBV29-1 to TRBJ2-3; D is uncertain. Per germline, CDR1 SQVTM and CDR2 ANQGSEA. The CDR3 consists of 13 residues. CDR3 loop: CNVETPGADTQYF. DNA of the CDR3: TGCAACGTTGAAACCCCCGGTGCAGATACGCAGTATTTT.

The table lists this clonotype with a few counts. The chain carries TRBV28 and TRBJ2-7; a possible D gene is TRBD2 (7 bases). Between the trimmed V and J ends, which lost 9 bases and 6 bases, there was a span of 15 bases. There are 12 residues in the CDR3. Looked up from germline, CDR1 is MDHEN and CDR2 is SYDVKM. The CDR3 nucleotides are TGTGCCAGTAGGGGGGGTAGCCGCGAGCAGTACTTC. As protein: CASRGGSREQYF.

The chain joins TRBV12-3 or TRBV12-4 to TRBJ2-7, with 16 bases identical to TRBD2. The V and J ends lost 5 bases and 1 base, in that order; junction bases with no gene match: 11. CDR3 length equals 19 residues. The CDR3 sequence: CASSPQDGTSGRVSYEQYF. The DNA for the CDR3 is TGTGCCAGCAGTCCCCAGGATGGGACTAGCGGGAGGGTATCCTACGAGCAGTACTTC.

The chain uses TRBV20-1 and TRBJ2-1; D ambiguous. Germline assignment: CDR1 DFQATT and CDR2 SNEGSKA (reference sequence). Trimming took off 4 bases at V and 10 bases at J, with 5 bases between the two ends. There are 9 residues in the CDR3. The CDR3 bases are TGCAGTGCTATGCCCGAGCAGTTCTTC. It specifies CSAMPEQFF.

The rearrangement uses TRBV4-1 and TRBJ2-2, with TRBD2 matching 9 bases. There are 18 residues in the CDR3. With V trimmed by 4 bases and J by 6 bases, 15 bases remained unmatched. Germline V gene sequence: CDR1 MGHRA, CDR2 YSYEKL. Written as DNA, the CDR3 is TGCGCCAGCAGCCTCAAATTCCCAAGCGGGAGGACCCCCGGGGAGCTGTTTTTT. Protein: CASSLKFPSGRTPGELFF.

In its sample, this clonotype was seen a few times. The chain employs TRBV28 and TRBJ2-1; 9 bases match TRBD1. V trimming: 5 bases; J trimming: 8 bases; junction bases outside the gene matches: 13. Germline CDR1 and CDR2: MDHEN and SYDVKM. CDR3 length: 16 amino acids. The CDR3 DNA follows: TGTGCCAGCAGTACAAAGCCGGGACAGGGTGTAGATGAGCAGTTCTTC. This codes for CASSTKPGQGVDEQFF.

This clonotype appeared many times. The V and J genes are TRBV2 and TRBJ2-7; 9 positions agree with TRBD1. Per germline, CDR1 SNHLY and CDR2 FYNNEI. The CDR3 is 17 amino acids. The V segment lost 6 bases and the J segment 9 bases; nucleotides outside the gene matches: 21. CDR3: CASSDPYRDRVPWGQYF. CDR3 bases: TGTGCCAGCAGCGACCCCTACCGGGACAGGGTCCCCTGGGGGCAGTACTTC.

This clonotype was picked up a small number of times. The chain is built from TRBV9 and TRBJ2-1; TRBD2 matches at 14 bases. This CDR3 has 15 amino acids. The V gene's germline CDR1 is SGDLS and CDR2 YYNGEE. With 3 bases clipped from V and 8 bases from J, the junction kept 4 bases outside the gene matches. The CDR3 region is CASSAGLAGAHEQFF. In DNA form, the CDR3 reads TGTGCCAGCAGCGCGGGACTAGCGGGAGCCCATGAGCAGTTCTTC.

This clonotype was counted many times. The chain is built from TRBV10-3 and TRBJ2-7; 9 nucleotides agree with TRBD1. V was pared by 6 bases and J by 2 bases, with 8 bases of the junction left unmatched. CDR3 length equals 15 residues. Per the germline V gene, CDR1 is ENHRY and CDR2 is SYGVKD. The CDR3 DNA sequence: TGTGCCATCAGCGTTTCTGGGACAGGGACCTACGAGCAGTACTTC. Protein sequence: CAISVSGTGTYEQYF.

A few counts support this clonotype. This rearrangement joins TRBV10-3 to TRBJ1-1; 8 positions agree with TRBD1. CDR3 length equals 13 residues. V was clipped by 7 bases and J by 6 bases; unmatched bases: 7. CDR1 is ENHRY and CDR2 is SYGVKD in the germline V gene. CDR3 bases: TGTGCCATCAATCCACAGGGGGGCCCTGAAGCTTTCTTT. Translation gives CAINPQGGPEAFF.

This clonotype was detected a few times. The CDR3 reads CASSDPLDSSYEQYF. The CDR3 DNA reads TGTGCCAGCAGTGATCCCCTGGACAGTTCCTACGAGCAGTACTTC. The chain uses TRBV25-1 and TRBJ2-7; D is possibly TRBD1 (6 bases). The CDR3 covers 15 residues. Looked up from germline, CDR1 is MGHDK and CDR2 is SYGVNS. V gave up 3 bases and J gave up 1 base, with 13 bases separating them.

The sample holds one count of this clonotype. This chain links TRBV5-5 with TRBJ2-1, with TRBD2 matching 7 bases. The V gene end was trimmed by 2 bases and the J gene end by 8 bases; junction bases not matched to a gene: 7. The germline CDR1 and CDR2 sequences are SGHKS and YYEKEE (reference sequence). The CDR3 extends over 14 amino acids. The CDR3 reads CASSFVGGVHEQFF. In nucleotides, the CDR3 is TGTGCCAGCAGCTTTGTGGGGGGGGTCCATGAGCAGTTCTTC.

DNA of the CDR3: TGTGCCAGCAGTGATAGCGGCAATGAGCAGTTCTTC. The encoded protein is CASSDSGNEQFF. This chain connects TRBV6-4 to TRBJ2-1; D perhaps matches TRBD2 (6 bases). Germline CDR1 and CDR2: MRHNA and SNTAGT. The CDR3 loop spans 12 amino acids. The ends were cut back, 3 bases at V and 6 bases at J, with 6 bases in the middle.

The sample holds a few counts of this clonotype. The chain employs TRBV6-5 and TRBJ2-1; 9 nucleotides match TRBD2. CDR1 MNHEY and CDR2 SVGAGI come from the germline V gene. The CDR3 length is 15 residues. V dropped 2 bases and J dropped 3; count of bases not matched to a gene: 2. CDR3 DNA: TGTGCCAGCAGTTACGGGCGGGAGGGCTACAATGAGCAGTTCTTC. Protein product: CASSYGREGYNEQFF.

This clonotype appeared many times. CDR3 protein: CASSASGFGTYEQYF. The DNA of the CDR3 is TGTGCCAGCAGCGCTAGCGGGTTCGGTACCTACGAGCAGTACTTC. This rearrangement joins TRBV7-9 to TRBJ2-7; TRBD2 matches 8 bases. J was trimmed by 2 bases and V by 5 bases; bases with no gene match: 8. The CDR3 is 15 residues long. CDR1 is SEHNR and CDR2 is FQNEAQ in the germline V gene (reference sequence).